What follows are 7 T cell receptor beta chains derived from one specimen sequenced in a study. TCRdb re-analysed the 5' RACE reads in MiXCR, keeping a single row per CDR3 protein. The sample lists tens of thousands of distinct CDR3 sequences, 20% to 30% occurring once. The sorted Tregs were CD4+CD25+CD127-/low cells. Source material: tumor-infiltrating Tregs sorted from the breast tumor. Every receptor here comes from a female donor with breast cancer.

On this clonotype: A much larger clone differs by one base, so this may be a read error. Since no conserved phenylalanine or tryptophan closes the CDR3, a read error is the likely cause. The rearrangement links TRBV12-3 or TRBV12-4 to TRBJ2-1; TRBD1 or TRBD2 may be the D gene (5 bases each). The CDR3 sequence is 14 residues long. With 3 bases removed from V and 6 bases from J, the gap between germline ends came to 12 bases. In DNA form, the CDR3 reads TGTGCCAGCAGTTTTGGGGGAATTCGCAATGAGCAGTTCCTC. Translated: CASSFGGIRNEQFL.

In its sample, this clonotype was seen many times. V and J are TRBV7-2 and TRBJ2-2; 9 positions agree with TRBD2. The CDR3 is 15 amino acids. Per germline, CDR1 SGHTA and CDR2 FQGNSA. V gave up 2 bases and J gave up 8 bases; unmatched junction bases: 6. The CDR3 nucleotides are TGTGCCAGCAGCTTATTAGCTAGCGGGATAGGGGAGCTGTTTTTT. Encoded protein: CASSLLASGIGELFF.

With regard to this clonotype: The final CDR3 position lacks the conserved phenylalanine or tryptophan, pointing to a likely read error. The J gene is TRBJ1-5, the V gene TRBV9, with a tentative D call TRBD1 (5 bases). V was shortened by 4 bases and J by 1 base, with 9 bases between the two germline ends. The CDR3 has 14 residues. The V gene's germline CDR1 is SGDLS and CDR2 YYNGEE. CDR3: CASSSGESNQPQHL. The CDR3 DNA follows: TGTGCCAGCAGCTCGGGGGAGAGCAATCAGCCCCAGCATCTT.

This clonotype has ten or more counts. The chain joins TRBV6-5 to TRBJ1-6; the D gene is possibly TRBD1 (6 bases). The CDR3 is made up of 14 amino acids. Germline lookup yields CDR1 MNHEY and CDR2 SVGAGI. The V and J ends lost 8 bases and 4 bases respectively, with 12 bases between them. The CDR3 is CASAGQGYNSPLHF. DNA of the CDR3: TGTGCCAGCGCCGGGCAGGGGTATAATTCACCCCTCCACTTT.

The V and J genes are TRBV15 and TRBJ2-3; D uncertain. The CDR3 totals 18 residues. V lost 2 bases to trimming and J lost 2 bases, with 20 bases between them. Germline loops: CDR1 LNHNV, CDR2 YYDKDF (reference sequence). CDR3 residues: CATSRSSVVTWLTDTQYF. CDR3 coding DNA: TGTGCCACCAGCAGATCCTCGGTGGTCACTTGGCTCACAGATACGCAGTATTTT.

Relative to its sample, this clonotype is medium-sized. The rearrangement uses TRBV7-9 and TRBJ1-1; D gene unclear. CDR3 size: 16 residues. Germline CDR1 reads SEHNR; CDR2 reads FQNEAQ (reference sequence). Trimming shortened V by 5 bases and J by 2 bases, and 18 bases separated the two germline ends. CDR3 sequence reads: CASSTRGGNSNTEAFF. Written as DNA, the CDR3 is TGTGCCAGCAGCACCAGAGGAGGAAACTCCAACACTGAAGCTTTCTTT.

This clonotype showed up just a few times. The chain carries TRBV7-8 and TRBJ1-5; the D is unclear. Germline V lookup: CDR1 SGHVS, CDR2 FQNEAQ. The CDR3 has 16 amino acids. The V gene lost 1 base and the J gene lost 3 bases, with 13 bases spanning the gap. The CDR3 region is CASSLEGPGFNQPQHF. In nucleotides, the CDR3 is TGTGCCAGCAGCTTAGAGGGCCCGGGGTTCAATCAGCCCCAGCATTTT.